Described below is a single TCR beta chain sequence and its context. The data derive from a study of tumor-infiltrating lymphocytes in oesophageal squamous cell carcinoma. One entry per CDR3 protein results from TCRdb running MiXCR on the PCR reads. The sample has around 19,000 distinct CDR3 sequences, 45% to 50% seen once. The receptor was derived from a female donor with esophageal squamous cell carcinoma. Source material: normal esophageal tissue next to the tumor.

This chain's CDR3 is CASGQWGEPKLPVAKNIQYF. As DNA, the CDR3 is TGTGCCAGCGGCCAATGGGGAGAACCCAAACTACCCGTAGCCAAAAACATTCAGTACTTC. This rearrangement joins TRBV6-8 to TRBJ2-7; tentatively, D is TRBD2 (5 bases). The DNA matches TRBJ2-4 better at its end, which makes the J call doubtful. This CDR3 comprises 20 residues. The germline gives CDR1 MNHGY, CDR2 SAAAGT.